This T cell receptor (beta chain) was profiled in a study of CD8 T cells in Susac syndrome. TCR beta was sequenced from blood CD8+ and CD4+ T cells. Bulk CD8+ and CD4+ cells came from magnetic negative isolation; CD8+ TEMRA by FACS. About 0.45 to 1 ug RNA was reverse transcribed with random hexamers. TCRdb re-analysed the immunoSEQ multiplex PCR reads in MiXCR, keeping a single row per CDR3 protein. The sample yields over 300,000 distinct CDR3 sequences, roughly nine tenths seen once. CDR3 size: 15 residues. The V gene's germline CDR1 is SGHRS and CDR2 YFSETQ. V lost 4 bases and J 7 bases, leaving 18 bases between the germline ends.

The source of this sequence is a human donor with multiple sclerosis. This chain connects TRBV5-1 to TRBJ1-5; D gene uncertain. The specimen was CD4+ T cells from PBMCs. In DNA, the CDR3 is TGCGCCAGCAGCCTGGACGGGAACCCGGGACAGCCCCAGCATTTT. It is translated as CASSLDGNPGQPQHF.